This passage covers 14 T cell receptor beta chains from one sample sequenced in a study of immune evolution from preneoplasia to lung adenocarcinoma. The protocol was immunoSEQ multiplex PCR, while the TCRdb copy is restricted to in-frame clones and leaves out a portion. The sample carries under 45,000 clones, 70% to 80% recorded once. What was sequenced was FFPE invasive lung adenocarcinoma tissue. These receptors originate from a person between 55 and 70 years old with lung adenocarcinoma.

The chain uses TRBV7-2 and TRBJ1-3; the D is unclear. The V end was cut by 4 bases, the J end by 3 bases, with 7 bases between. The CDR3 contains 13 residues. CDR1 is SGHTA and CDR2 is FQGNSA in the germline V gene. CDR3: CASSWGVGNTIYF. The CDR3 DNA sequence: TGTGCCAGCAGCTGGGGTGTTGGAAACACCATATATTTT.

V and J are TRBV30 and TRBJ2-7; D gene ambiguous. The CDR3 contains 11 residues. Germline V gene data show CDR1 as GTSNPN and CDR2 as SVGIG (reference sequence). The V end lost 0 bases, the J end lost 6 bases, and 6 bases lay between the germline ends. The DNA of the CDR3 is TGTGCCTGGAGTGTACGTGGCGAGCAGTACTTC. Its translation: CAWSVRGEQYF.

This chain links TRBV5-1 with TRBJ2-1, with a possible D match to TRBD2 (5 bases). Germline V lookup: CDR1 SGHRS, CDR2 YFSETQ. This CDR3 region has 14 residues. The ends were cut back, 4 bases at V and 6 bases at J, with 14 bases in the middle. The DNA for the CDR3 is TGCGCCAGCAGCGTAGACCGTGGGAGCAATGAGCAGTTCTTC. Protein product: CASSVDRGSNEQFF.

This clone was picked up one time. The chain has TRBV5-1 and TRBJ2-7; TRBD2 might be the D (6 bases). The germline gives CDR1 SGHRS, CDR2 YFSETQ. V was trimmed by 4 bases and J by 3 bases, leaving 14 bases between them. This CDR3 comprises 14 residues. CDR3 DNA: TGCGCCAGCAGCCCTGGGGTGGGGGGCTACGAGCAGTACTTC. It translates to CASSPGVGGYEQYF.

The J gene is TRBJ2-7, the V gene TRBV5-1; possibly TRBD1 for D (6 bases). From germline, CDR1 is SGHRS and CDR2 YFSETQ. The CDR3 is 16 amino acids. V was pared by 4 bases and J by 4 bases, with 21 bases between. The DNA for the CDR3 is TGCGCCAGCAGCCTAACAGGGCCCCTTGTTAGTTACGAGCAGTACTTC. It yields the protein CASSLTGPLVSYEQYF.

V and J are TRBV5-4 and TRBJ2-2; 10 bases match TRBD1. V lost 4 bases to trimming and J lost 7 bases; unmatched junction nucleotides: 10. Germline CDR1 reads SGHNT; CDR2 reads YYREEE (reference sequence). The CDR3 is 16 amino acids. The CDR3 nucleotides are TGTGCCAGCAGCCCCCGGACAGGGGGATTCGGCGGGGAGCTGTTTTTT. Protein: CASSPRTGGFGGELFF.

V is TRBV19 and J is TRBJ1-2; D remains unclear. Per the germline V gene, CDR1 is LNHDA and CDR2 is SQIVND (reference sequence). V was clipped by 2 bases and J by 3 bases, with 10 bases between them. The CDR3 consists of 14 residues. The CDR3 spells CASSIRAVDYGYTF. The CDR3 DNA reads as TGTGCCAGTAGTATAAGGGCGGTGGACTATGGCTACACCTTC. The full variable domain, with the rest looked up from reference TRBV19 and TRBJ1-2, is DGGITQSPKYLFRKEGQNVTLSCEQNLNHDAMYWYRQDPGQGLRLIYYSQIVNDFQKGDIAEGYSVSREKKESFPLTVTSAQKNPTAFYLCASSIRAVDYGYTFGSGTRLTVV.

J is TRBJ1-2 and V is TRBV7-2, with D tentatively TRBD1 (5 bases). Trimming cost V 6 bases and J 8 bases, with 19 bases left between them. The CDR3 is 14 residues long. Germline V gene lookup returns CDR1 SGHTA and CDR2 FQGNSA. CDR3 region: CASRKMDKGDGYTF. The CDR3 region has the DNA TGTGCCAGCAGGAAGATGGACAAGGGTGACGGCTACACCTTC.

The rearrangement links TRBV19 to TRBJ1-2, with D possibly being TRBD1 (5 bases). CDR3 length equals 14 residues. Trimming left V 5 bases short and J 4 bases short, with 14 bases between. Germline values: CDR1 LNHDA, CDR2 SQIVND (reference sequence). This CDR3 is CASSVRQTIYGYTF. As DNA, the CDR3 is TGTGCCAGTAGTGTCCGACAGACCATCTATGGCTACACCTTC.

The V and J genes are TRBV6-5 and TRBJ1-1, with D maybe TRBD1 (6 bases). With 2 bases removed from V and 5 bases from J, the gap between germline ends came to 15 bases. CDR3 length: 15 amino acids. Per the germline V gene, CDR1 is MNHEY and CDR2 is SVGAGI. CDR3 nucleotide sequence: TGTGCCAGCAGTTACGGGGGTGGGGGGCGTACTGAAGCTTTCTTT. This encodes CASSYGGGGRTEAFF.

The sample holds one count of this clone. The chain recombines TRBV6-5 with TRBJ2-7; D not certain. Germline V gene sequence: CDR1 MNHEY, CDR2 SVGAGI. The CDR3 length is 13 residues. V was shortened by 0 bases and J by 7 bases, with 10 bases between the two germline ends. The CDR3 here is CASSYSGPSEQYF. DNA of the CDR3: TGTGCCAGCAGTTACTCGGGCCCCTCAGAGCAGTACTTC.

The chain carries TRBV11-3 and TRBJ1-1; a weak D match, TRBD1 (5 bases). CDR3 length: 15 amino acids. Trimming pared 0 bases from V and 4 bases from J, leaving 12 bases between. The V gene's germline CDR1 is SGHNT and CDR2 YENEEA. The CDR3 DNA sequence: TGTGCCAGCAGCTTAGATCGGGGACCGTTCACTGAAGCTTTCTTT. This codes for CASSLDRGPFTEAFF. The full variable domain, in which reference TRBV11-3 and TRBJ1-1 provide the parts outside the CDR3, is EAGVVQSPRYKIIEKKQPVAFWCNPISGHNTLYWYLQNLGQGPELLIRYENEEAVDDSQLPKDRFSAERLKGVDSTLKIQPAELGDSAVYLCASSLDRGPFTEAFFGQGTRLTVV.

This clone was seen a few times. The V and J genes are TRBV7-9 and TRBJ2-1; D gene unclear. CDR3 size: 14 residues. V gave up 2 bases and J gave up 6 bases, with 11 bases separating them. Germline assignment: CDR1 SEHNR and CDR2 FQNEAQ (reference sequence). The CDR3 nucleotides read TGTGCCAGCAGCTTAAACACCCTACTCAATGAGCAGTTCTTC. Residues: CASSLNTLLNEQFF.

This clone has only a few counts. The chain couples TRBV9 to TRBJ2-2, with 9 bases fitting TRBD1. Unmatched junction bases numbered 1, after V lost 0 bases and J lost 4 bases. This CDR3 has 15 residues. Germline CDR1 SGDLS, CDR2 YYNGEE. The CDR3 here is CASSVGDRATGELFF. The CDR3 region has the DNA TGTGCCAGCAGCGTAGGGGACAGGGCCACCGGGGAGCTGTTTTTT.